This T cell receptor beta chain emerged from a study of cytomegalovirus exposure and HLA in healthy donors. Healthy bone marrow donors made up the donor group. Trimming at V came to 2 bases and at J to 3 bases, leaving 5 bases not matched to a gene. The CDR3 loop spans 16 amino acids. Germline V gene sequence: CDR1 SGHTA, CDR2 FQGNSA. Findings of the study overall: CMV antigen specificity was confirmed in vitro for a few CMV-associated chains. Researchers had no immune exposure information except CMV serostatus available.

The PCR was carried out with 60 Vbeta primers and 13 Jbeta primers. Profiled with immunoSEQ multiplex PCR; TCRdb holds only in-frame clones, not every one. Altogether some 170,000 clones are present, just under 80% being singletons, with the ten largest covering about 9.7%. About this clone: Its specificity is not known.

Sequencing used PBMCs. The receptor's source is a man between 18 and 35 years old in good health and CMV-seropositive. This sequence joins TRBV7-2 and TRBJ1-2; TRBD1 agrees at 11 bases. The CDR3 here is CASSLWTGGDYYGYTF. The CDR3 bases are TGTGCCAGCAGCTTATGGACAGGGGGCGATTACTATGGCTACACCTTC.